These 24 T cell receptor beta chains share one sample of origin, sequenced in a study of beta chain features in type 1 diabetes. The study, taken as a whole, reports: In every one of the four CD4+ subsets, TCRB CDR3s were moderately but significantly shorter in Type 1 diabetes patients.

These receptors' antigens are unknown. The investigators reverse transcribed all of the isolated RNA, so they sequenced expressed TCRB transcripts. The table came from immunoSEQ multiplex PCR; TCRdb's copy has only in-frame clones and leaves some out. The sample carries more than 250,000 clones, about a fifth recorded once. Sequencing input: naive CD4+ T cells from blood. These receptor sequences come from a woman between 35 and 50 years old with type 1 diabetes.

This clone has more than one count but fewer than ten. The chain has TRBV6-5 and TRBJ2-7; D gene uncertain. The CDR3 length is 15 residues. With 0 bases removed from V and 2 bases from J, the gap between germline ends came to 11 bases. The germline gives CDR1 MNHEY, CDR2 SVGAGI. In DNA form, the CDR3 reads TGTGCCAGCAGTTACTCGATCCAGGAAACCTACGAGCAGTACTTC. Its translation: CASSYSIQETYEQYF.

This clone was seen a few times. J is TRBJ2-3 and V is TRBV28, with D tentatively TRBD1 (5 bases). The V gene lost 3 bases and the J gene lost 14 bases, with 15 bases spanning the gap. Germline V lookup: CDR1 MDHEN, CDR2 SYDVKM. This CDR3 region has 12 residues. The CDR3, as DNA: TGTGCCAGCAGTTTGCCCGACCAGGGTTGGTATTTT. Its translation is CASSLPDQGWYF.

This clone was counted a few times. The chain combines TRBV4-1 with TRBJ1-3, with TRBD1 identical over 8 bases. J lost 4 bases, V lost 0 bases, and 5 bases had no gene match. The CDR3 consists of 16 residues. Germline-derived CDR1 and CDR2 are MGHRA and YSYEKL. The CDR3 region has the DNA TGCGCCAGCAGCCAAGATCAGGGGGCGAAAGGAAACACCATATATTTT. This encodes CASSQDQGAKGNTIYF.

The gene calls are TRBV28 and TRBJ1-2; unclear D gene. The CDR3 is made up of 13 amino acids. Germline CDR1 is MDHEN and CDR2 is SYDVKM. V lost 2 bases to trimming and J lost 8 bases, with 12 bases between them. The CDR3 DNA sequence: TGTGCCAGCAGTTTAGAGGCGCCGAGGGGCTACACCTTC. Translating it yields CASSLEAPRGYTF.

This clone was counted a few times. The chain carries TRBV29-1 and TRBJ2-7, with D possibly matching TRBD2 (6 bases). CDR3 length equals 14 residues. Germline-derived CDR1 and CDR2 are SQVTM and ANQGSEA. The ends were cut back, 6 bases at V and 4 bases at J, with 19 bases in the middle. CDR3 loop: CSVGFWVREYEQYF. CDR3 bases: TGCAGCGTGGGGTTCTGGGTTCGGGAGTACGAGCAGTACTTC.

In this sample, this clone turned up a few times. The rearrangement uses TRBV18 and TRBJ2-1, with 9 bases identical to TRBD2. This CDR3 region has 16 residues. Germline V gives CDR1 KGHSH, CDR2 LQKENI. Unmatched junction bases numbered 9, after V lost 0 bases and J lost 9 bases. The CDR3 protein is CASSPPFSGSGSEQFF. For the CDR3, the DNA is TGTGCCAGCTCACCACCCTTTAGCGGGAGTGGGAGTGAGCAGTTCTTC.

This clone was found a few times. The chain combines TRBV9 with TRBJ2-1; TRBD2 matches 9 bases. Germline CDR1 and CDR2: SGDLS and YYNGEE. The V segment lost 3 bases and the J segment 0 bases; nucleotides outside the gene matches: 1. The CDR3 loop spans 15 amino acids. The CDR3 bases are TGTGCCAGCAGCGCTAGCGGGACCTCCTACAATGAGCAGTTCTTC. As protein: CASSASGTSYNEQFF.

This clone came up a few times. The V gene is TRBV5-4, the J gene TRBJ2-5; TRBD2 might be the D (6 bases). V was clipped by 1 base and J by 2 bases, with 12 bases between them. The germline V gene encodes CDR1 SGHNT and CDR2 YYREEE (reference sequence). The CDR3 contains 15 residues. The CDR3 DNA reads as TGTGCCAGCAGCTTGAAGGTAGCGGAACAAGAGACCCAGTACTTC. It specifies CASSLKVAEQETQYF.

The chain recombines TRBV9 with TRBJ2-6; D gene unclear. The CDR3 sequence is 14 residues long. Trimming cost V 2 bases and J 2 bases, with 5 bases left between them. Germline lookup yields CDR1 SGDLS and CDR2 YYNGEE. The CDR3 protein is CASSVSPGANVLTF. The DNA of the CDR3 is TGTGCCAGCAGCGTCTCCCCTGGGGCCAACGTCCTGACTTTC.

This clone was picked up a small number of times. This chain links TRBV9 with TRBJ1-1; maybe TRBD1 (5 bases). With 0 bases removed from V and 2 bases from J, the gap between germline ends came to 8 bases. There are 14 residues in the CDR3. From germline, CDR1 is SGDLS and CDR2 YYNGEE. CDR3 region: CASSVEGTNTEAFF. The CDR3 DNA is TGTGCCAGCAGCGTAGAAGGGACTAACACTGAAGCTTTCTTT.

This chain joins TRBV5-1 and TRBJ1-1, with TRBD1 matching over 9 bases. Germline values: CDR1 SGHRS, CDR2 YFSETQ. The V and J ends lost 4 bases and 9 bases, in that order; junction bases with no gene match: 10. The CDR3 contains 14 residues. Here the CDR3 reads CASSPGQGPEKAFF. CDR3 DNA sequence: TGCGCCAGCAGCCCAGGACAGGGGCCCGAAAAAGCTTTCTTT.

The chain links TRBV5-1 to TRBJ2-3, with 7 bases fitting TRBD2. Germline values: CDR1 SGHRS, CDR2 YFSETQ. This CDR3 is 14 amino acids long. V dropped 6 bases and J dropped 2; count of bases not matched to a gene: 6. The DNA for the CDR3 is TGCGCCAGCACCCGGGGGGACTTCACAGATACGCAGTATTTT. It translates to CASTRGDFTDTQYF.

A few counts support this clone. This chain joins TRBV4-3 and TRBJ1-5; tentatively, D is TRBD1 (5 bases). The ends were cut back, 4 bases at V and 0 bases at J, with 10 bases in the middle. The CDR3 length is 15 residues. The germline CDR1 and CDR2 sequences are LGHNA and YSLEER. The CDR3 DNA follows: TGCGCCAGCAGCCTAAACAGGAATAGCAATCAGCCCCAGCATTTT. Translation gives CASSLNRNSNQPQHF.

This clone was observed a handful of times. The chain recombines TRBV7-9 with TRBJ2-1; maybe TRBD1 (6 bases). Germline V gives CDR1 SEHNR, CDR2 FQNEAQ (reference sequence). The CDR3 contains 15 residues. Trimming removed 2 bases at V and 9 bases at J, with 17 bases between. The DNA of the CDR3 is TGTGCCAGCAGCTTACGTGGGACACCGACGGGTGAGCAGTTCTTC. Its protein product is CASSLRGTPTGEQFF.

The CDR3 nucleotides read TGTGCCACCAGGGCCCAAGAGACCCAGTACTTC. Translation: CATRAQETQYF. This rearrangement joins TRBV15 to TRBJ2-5; D gene uncertain. V lost 6 bases and J 1 base, leaving 3 bases between the germline ends. Germline assignment: CDR1 LNHNV and CDR2 YYDKDF (reference sequence). CDR3 length: 11 residues.

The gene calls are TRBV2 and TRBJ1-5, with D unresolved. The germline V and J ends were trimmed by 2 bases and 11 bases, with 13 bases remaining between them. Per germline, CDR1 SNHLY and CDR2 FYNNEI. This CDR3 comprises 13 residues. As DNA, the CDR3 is TGTGCCAGCAGTGAAACCGGGTTCTCGGCCCAGCATTTT. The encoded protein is CASSETGFSAQHF.

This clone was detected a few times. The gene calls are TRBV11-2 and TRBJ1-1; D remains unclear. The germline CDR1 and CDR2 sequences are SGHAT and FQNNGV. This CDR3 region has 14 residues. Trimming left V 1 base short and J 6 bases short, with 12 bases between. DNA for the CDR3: TGTGCCAGCAGCTTAGTTCTCGGGGTAGCTGAAGCTTTCTTT. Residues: CASSLVLGVAEAFF.

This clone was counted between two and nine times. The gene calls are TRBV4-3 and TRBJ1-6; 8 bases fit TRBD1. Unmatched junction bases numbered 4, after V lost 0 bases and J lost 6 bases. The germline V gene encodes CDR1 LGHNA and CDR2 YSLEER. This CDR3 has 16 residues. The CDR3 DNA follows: TGCGCCAGCAGCCAAGATCGGACAGGGTTTAATTCACCCCTCCACTTT. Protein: CASSQDRTGFNSPLHF.

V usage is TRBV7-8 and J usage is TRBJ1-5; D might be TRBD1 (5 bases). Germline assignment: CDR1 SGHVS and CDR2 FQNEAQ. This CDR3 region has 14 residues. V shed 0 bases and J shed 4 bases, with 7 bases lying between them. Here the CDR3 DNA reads TGTGCCAGCAGCTTAGCCAGGGTGAATCAGCCCCAGCATTTT. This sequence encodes CASSLARVNQPQHF.

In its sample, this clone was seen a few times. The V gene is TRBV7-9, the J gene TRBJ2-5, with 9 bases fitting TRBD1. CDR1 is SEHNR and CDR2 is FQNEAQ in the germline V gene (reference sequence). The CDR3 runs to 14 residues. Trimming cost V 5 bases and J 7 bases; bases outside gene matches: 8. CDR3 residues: CASSEQGAVVTQYF. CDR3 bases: TGTGCCAGCAGCGAACAGGGGGCGGTAGTGACCCAGTACTTC.

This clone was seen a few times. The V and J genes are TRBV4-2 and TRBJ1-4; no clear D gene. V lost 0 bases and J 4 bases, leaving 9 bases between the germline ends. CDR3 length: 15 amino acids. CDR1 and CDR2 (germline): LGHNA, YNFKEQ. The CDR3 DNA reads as TGTGCCAGCAGCCAAGATGGGCAGAGTAATGAAAAACTGTTTTTT. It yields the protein CASSQDGQSNEKLFF.

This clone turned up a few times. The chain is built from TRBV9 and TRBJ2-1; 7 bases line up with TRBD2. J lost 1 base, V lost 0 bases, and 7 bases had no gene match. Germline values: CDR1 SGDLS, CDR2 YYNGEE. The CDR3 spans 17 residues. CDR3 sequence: CASSVGWRERSYNEQFF. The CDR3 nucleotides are TGTGCCAGCAGCGTAGGGTGGCGGGAGAGGTCCTACAATGAGCAGTTCTTC.

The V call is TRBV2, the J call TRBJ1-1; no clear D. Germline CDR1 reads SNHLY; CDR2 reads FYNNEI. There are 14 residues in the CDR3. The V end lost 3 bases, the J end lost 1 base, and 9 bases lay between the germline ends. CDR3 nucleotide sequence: TGTGCCAGCAGTGAGGCACAGCCGAACACTGAAGCTTTCTTT. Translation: CASSEAQPNTEAFF.

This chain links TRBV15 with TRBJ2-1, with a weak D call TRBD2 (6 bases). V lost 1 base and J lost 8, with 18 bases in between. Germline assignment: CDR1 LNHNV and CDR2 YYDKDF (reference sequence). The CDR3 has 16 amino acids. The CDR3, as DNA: TGTGCCACCAGCAGAGGTTCGGCGGGATACGGGGATGAGCAGTTCTTC. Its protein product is CATSRGSAGYGDEQFF.